This T cell receptor (beta chain) was found in a study of OX40 agonist ivuxolimab in advanced cancers. Study context: Anti-PD-1, anti-PD-L1 or anti-CTLA-4 therapy given earlier was allowed, and around 40% had some.

CDR3 length: 13 residues. Germline V gene sequence: CDR1 MNHEY, CDR2 SVGAGI. Trimming at V came to 2 bases and at J to 13 bases, leaving 10 bases not matched to a gene. On this clone itself: Its antigen remains unknown.

Study conclusions and caveats: The CD4+ and CD8+ T cells in the blood had expanded clonally by week 6 at 0.1 to 3.0 mg/kg. CD8+ T cells showed, on average, more clonal expansion than CD4+ cells.

Sequencing used immunoSEQ multiplex PCR; TCRdb keeps in-frame clones, though not all of them. Altogether just under 80,000 clones are present, approximately 84% being singletons, with the ten largest covering 20% to 25%. The TCR sequence derives from an adult with an advanced solid tumor such as melanoma, head and neck, liver or kidney cancer. The specimen was CD4+ or CD8+ T cells sorted from blood, collected in a trial of the OX40 agonist ivuxolimab. The chain is built from TRBV6-5 and TRBJ2-5; TRBD2 agrees at 7 bases. This chain's CDR3 is CASSYRGGTGGYF. In nucleotides, the CDR3 is TGTGCCAGCAGTTACCGCGGTGGAACGGGGGGGTACTTC.